These T cell receptor beta chains were read from a single sample in a study of T cell responses to AZD1222 COVID-19 vaccine. Using immunoSEQ multiplex PCR, the repertoire was profiled, and TCRdb retains in-frame clones only, with some absent. The sample yields 89,000 or so clones, 88% seen once. The specimen was peripheral blood, collected on day 0 of AZD1222 vaccination. These receptors all come from an adult in good health. Both conserved end residues are part of each CDR3. A D gene is named only where the DNA matches it firmly. Clone size appears in some rows only: once, few, many, or a class for an expanded clone.

j_gene: TRBJ2-2; d_gene: TRBD2; abundance: .; v_gene: TRBV9; CDR3nt: TGTGCCAGCAGCGTAGCCAGCGGGAGAGGGGAGCTGTTTTTT; CDR3aa: CASSVASGRGELFF
j_gene: TRBJ2-1; d_gene: .; abundance: .; v_gene: TRBV6-5; CDR3nt: TGTGCGACAGCTGAAATTTGGGGTACAGAGCAGTTCTTC; CDR3aa: CATAEIWGTEQFF
j_gene: TRBJ2-7; d_gene: TRBD2; abundance: .; v_gene: TRBV3-1/TRBV3-2; CDR3nt: TGTGCCAGCAGCCAGCTAGCGGGAGAGGTTTACGAGCAGTACTTC; CDR3aa: CASSQLAGEVYEQYF
j_gene: TRBJ2-1; d_gene: TRBD1; abundance: .; v_gene: TRBV7-3; CDR3nt: TGTGCCAGCAGCTTAGCCGGGACAGGGCCTACGGAGCAGTTCTTC; CDR3aa: CASSLAGTGPTEQFF
j_gene: TRBJ2-1; d_gene: TRBD2; abundance: once; v_gene: TRBV7-2; CDR3nt: TGTGCCAGCAGCTTAGGACTAGCGGGGGGAATTGAGCAGTTCTTC; CDR3aa: CASSLGLAGGIEQFF
j_gene: TRBJ2-5; d_gene: .; abundance: few; v_gene: TRBV30; CDR3nt: TGTGCCTGGAGTAAGGGACTCAAGGAGGAGACCCAGTACTTC; CDR3aa: CAWSKGLKEETQYF
j_gene: TRBJ2-2; d_gene: TRBD1; abundance: .; v_gene: TRBV3-1/TRBV3-2; CDR3nt: TGTGCCAGCAGCCAAGGGTCAGGGGGCCGAACCGGGGAGCTGTTTTTT; CDR3aa: CASSQGSGGRTGELFF
j_gene: TRBJ2-5; d_gene: TRBD2; abundance: .; v_gene: TRBV7-2; CDR3nt: TGTGCCAGCAGCTTTCGGACTAGCGGGAGAGAGACCCAGTACTTC; CDR3aa: CASSFRTSGRETQYF
j_gene: TRBJ2-1; d_gene: .; abundance: .; v_gene: TRBV20-1; CDR3nt: TGCAGTGCTAGTGACCTGAAAAGCTCCTACAATGAGCAGTTCTTC; CDR3aa: CSASDLKSSYNEQFF
j_gene: TRBJ2-7; d_gene: .; abundance: .; v_gene: TRBV5-6; CDR3nt: TGTGCCAGCAGCCTAGAAACAGGATTCGCCTGGGACGAGCAGTACTTC; CDR3aa: CASSLETGFAWDEQYF
j_gene: TRBJ2-1; d_gene: .; abundance: .; v_gene: TRBV7-8; CDR3nt: TGTGCCAGCAGCGCGCGGGGTCCCTACAATGAGCAGTTCTTC; CDR3aa: CASSARGPYNEQFF
j_gene: TRBJ1-2; d_gene: TRBD1; abundance: .; v_gene: TRBV18; CDR3nt: TGTGCCAGCTCACCCGACAGGGGCTATGGCTACACCTTC; CDR3aa: CASSPDRGYGYTF
j_gene: TRBJ1-2; d_gene: .; abundance: .; v_gene: TRBV2; CDR3nt: TGTGCCAGCAGCGGAGAGACAGCTAACTATGGCTACACCTTC; CDR3aa: CASSGETANYGYTF
j_gene: TRBJ2-7; d_gene: .; abundance: .; v_gene: TRBV5-1; CDR3nt: TGCGCCAGCAGCTTGGGTCACGAAGGCGGCGAGCAGTACTTC; CDR3aa: CASSLGHEGGEQYF
j_gene: TRBJ2-1; d_gene: .; abundance: .; v_gene: TRBV29-1; CDR3nt: TGCAGCGCCCCTGTAGGTTCTGGGCAGTCTAATGAGCAGTTCTTC; CDR3aa: CSAPVGSGQSNEQFF
j_gene: TRBJ1-1; d_gene: TRBD1; abundance: .; v_gene: TRBV18; CDR3nt: TGTGCCAGCTCTCCTGGACAGGACACTGAAGCTTTCTTT; CDR3aa: CASSPGQDTEAFF
j_gene: TRBJ1-5; d_gene: .; abundance: .; v_gene: TRBV5-8; CDR3nt: TGTGCCAGCAGCTCGGCCCGACGGCTGGGAGAGGAGCTCCAGCATTTT; CDR3aa: CASSSARRLGEELQHF
j_gene: TRBJ2-2; d_gene: .; abundance: .; v_gene: TRBV20-1; CDR3nt: TGCAGTGCCAGTCTAGGGAGACGGCGGACCGGGGAGCTGTTTTTT; CDR3aa: CSASLGRRRTGELFF
j_gene: TRBJ2-1; d_gene: TRBD2; abundance: .; v_gene: TRBV7-6; CDR3nt: TGTGCCAGCAGCTTAGACAGTGGGGCTAGCGGGAGGTATAATGAGCAGTTCTTC; CDR3aa: CASSLDSGASGRYNEQFF
j_gene: TRBJ1-4; d_gene: .; abundance: .; v_gene: TRBV18; CDR3nt: TGTGCCAGCTCCCGAGGACAAAATGAAAAACTGTTTTTT; CDR3aa: CASSRGQNEKLFF
j_gene: TRBJ2-7; d_gene: TRBD2; abundance: .; v_gene: TRBV7-8; CDR3nt: TGTGCCAGCAGCTTAGCCAATAGCGGGGTGAGGGGCGAGCAGTACTTC; CDR3aa: CASSLANSGVRGEQYF
j_gene: TRBJ2-2; d_gene: TRBD2; abundance: few; v_gene: TRBV15; CDR3nt: TGTGCCAGCCAGCGTAGCGGGAGGGAGGCCGGGGAGCTGTTTTTT; CDR3aa: CASQRSGREAGELFF
j_gene: TRBJ2-2; d_gene: TRBD2; abundance: once; v_gene: TRBV2; CDR3nt: TGTGCCAACCGGCGGGGGGAGACCGGGGAGCTGTTTTTT; CDR3aa: CANRRGETGELFF
j_gene: TRBJ2-2; d_gene: .; abundance: .; v_gene: TRBV19; CDR3nt: TGTGCCAGTATTGAAGGGAGGAGGCTGTTTTTT; CDR3aa: CASIEGRRLFF
j_gene: TRBJ1-6; d_gene: .; abundance: .; v_gene: TRBV13; CDR3nt: TGTGCCAGCAGCGGCAGGGGTGTAGATTCACCCCTCCACTTT; CDR3aa: CASSGRGVDSPLHF
j_gene: TRBJ2-1; d_gene: .; abundance: .; v_gene: TRBV24-1; CDR3nt: TGTGCCACCAGTGATTTAAATGAGCAGTTCTTC; CDR3aa: CATSDLNEQFF
j_gene: TRBJ2-7; d_gene: .; abundance: .; v_gene: TRBV28; CDR3nt: TGTGCCAGCAGTCCAATAACACAGAGCTCCTACGAGCAGTACTTC; CDR3aa: CASSPITQSSYEQYF
j_gene: TRBJ2-5; d_gene: .; abundance: .; v_gene: TRBV28; CDR3nt: TGTGCCAGCAGTTTATTGGCAGGCCCAGAGACCCAGTACTTC; CDR3aa: CASSLLAGPETQYF
j_gene: TRBJ2-7; d_gene: TRBD1; abundance: .; v_gene: TRBV9; CDR3nt: TGTGCCAGCAGCACTAGTCCGACGCCAGGGGGCGAGCAGTACTTC; CDR3aa: CASSTSPTPGGEQYF
j_gene: TRBJ1-3; d_gene: TRBD1; abundance: .; v_gene: TRBV10-1; CDR3nt: TGCGCCAGCAGTGACACAGGGGGCGAATTCGCGGGAAACACCATATATTTT; CDR3aa: CASSDTGGEFAGNTIYF
j_gene: TRBJ1-1; d_gene: .; abundance: .; v_gene: TRBV2; CDR3nt: TGTGCCAGCAGTCCCCAAGGGGACACTGAAGCTTTCTTT; CDR3aa: CASSPQGDTEAFF
j_gene: TRBJ2-3; d_gene: TRBD2; abundance: .; v_gene: TRBV29-1; CDR3nt: TGCAGCGTCGGGAGCGGGGTTCGTCCAGATACGCAGTATTTT; CDR3aa: CSVGSGVRPDTQYF
j_gene: TRBJ2-7; d_gene: TRBD1; abundance: once; v_gene: TRBV11-2; CDR3nt: TGTGCCAGCAGCTCGGACAGGGTAGGCGAGCAGTACTTC; CDR3aa: CASSSDRVGEQYF
j_gene: TRBJ1-2; d_gene: TRBD1; abundance: .; v_gene: TRBV7-9; CDR3nt: TGTGCCAGCAGCTTAGGGACAGGGCAAGGCTACACCTTC; CDR3aa: CASSLGTGQGYTF
j_gene: TRBJ1-5; d_gene: .; abundance: .; v_gene: TRBV19; CDR3nt: TGTGCCAGTAGTATAGGGGTACAGGGTTTTGCTCAGCCCCAGCATTTT; CDR3aa: CASSIGVQGFAQPQHF
j_gene: TRBJ1-2; d_gene: .; abundance: .; v_gene: TRBV5-1; CDR3nt: TGCGCCAGCAGCTTGTTCTCGCTTCAGGGGCAGGGCTATGGCTACACCTTC; CDR3aa: CASSLFSLQGQGYGYTF
j_gene: TRBJ1-5; d_gene: .; abundance: .; v_gene: TRBV9; CDR3nt: TGTGCCAGCAGTTCCGGGGGTTATCAGCCCCAGCATTTT; CDR3aa: CASSSGGYQPQHF
j_gene: TRBJ1-2; d_gene: .; abundance: .; v_gene: TRBV3-1/TRBV3-2; CDR3nt: TGTGCCAGCAGCCAAATGATGGGGGGTAATGGCTACACCTTC; CDR3aa: CASSQMMGGNGYTF
j_gene: TRBJ1-3; d_gene: .; abundance: .; v_gene: TRBV2; CDR3nt: TGTGCCAGCAGTGGGCAGCTCTCTGGAAACACCATATATTTT; CDR3aa: CASSGQLSGNTIYF
j_gene: TRBJ2-1; d_gene: TRBD2; abundance: .; v_gene: TRBV6-1; CDR3nt: TGTGCCAGCAGTGGAGTGTTATGGGCTAGCGGCAACAATGAGCAGTTCTTC; CDR3aa: CASSGVLWASGNNEQFF
j_gene: TRBJ2-1; d_gene: .; abundance: .; v_gene: TRBV7-2; CDR3nt: TGTGCCAGCAGCTTAGACGGGACCACCTACAATGAGCAGTTCTTC; CDR3aa: CASSLDGTTYNEQFF
j_gene: TRBJ2-7; d_gene: .; abundance: .; v_gene: TRBV14; CDR3nt: TGTGCCAGCAGCGTCAGGTCCTACGAGCAGTACTTC; CDR3aa: CASSVRSYEQYF
j_gene: TRBJ2-1; d_gene: .; abundance: once; v_gene: TRBV7-9; CDR3nt: TGTGCCAGCAGCTTAGGGAGATCCCAGTTCTTC; CDR3aa: CASSLGRSQFF
j_gene: TRBJ1-3; d_gene: .; abundance: .; v_gene: TRBV5-5; CDR3nt: TGTGCCAGCAGCTTGGAGGGGACGGCCTCTGGAAACACCATATATTTT; CDR3aa: CASSLEGTASGNTIYF
j_gene: TRBJ2-5; d_gene: .; abundance: .; v_gene: TRBV15; CDR3nt: TGTGCCACCAGCAGTGTACATGGAGGAGAGACCCAGTACTTC; CDR3aa: CATSSVHGGETQYF
j_gene: TRBJ2-2; d_gene: .; abundance: .; v_gene: TRBV7-9; CDR3nt: TGTGCCAGCAGCTTAGCCCCCACGAACACCGGGGAGCTGTTTTTT; CDR3aa: CASSLAPTNTGELFF
j_gene: TRBJ1-2; d_gene: TRBD1; abundance: .; v_gene: TRBV11-2; CDR3nt: TGTGCCAGCAGCTTCGGACAGGGGGCGATTGGGGGCTACACCTTC; CDR3aa: CASSFGQGAIGGYTF
j_gene: TRBJ2-5; d_gene: TRBD1; abundance: .; v_gene: TRBV5-1; CDR3nt: TGCGCCAGCAGCGACAGGGGGTCCCAAGAGACCCAGTACTTC; CDR3aa: CASSDRGSQETQYF
j_gene: TRBJ2-1; d_gene: .; abundance: .; v_gene: TRBV7-3; CDR3nt: TGTGCCAGCAGCTTAAAGATGGGTGAGCAGTTCTTC; CDR3aa: CASSLKMGEQFF
j_gene: TRBJ2-3; d_gene: .; abundance: .; v_gene: TRBV18; CDR3nt: TGTGCCAGCTCACCAGGTCCCACAGATACGCAGTATTTT; CDR3aa: CASSPGPTDTQYF
j_gene: TRBJ2-7; d_gene: .; abundance: few; v_gene: TRBV2; CDR3nt: TGTGCCAGCAGCGACCTAGTTAAGAAGGCCTACGAGCAGTACTTC; CDR3aa: CASSDLVKKAYEQYF
j_gene: TRBJ1-1; d_gene: TRBD1; abundance: .; v_gene: TRBV19; CDR3nt: TGTGCCAGTGTTCAGGGGGGGAGGACTGAAGCTTTCTTT; CDR3aa: CASVQGGRTEAFF
j_gene: TRBJ2-7; d_gene: TRBD2; abundance: .; v_gene: TRBV6-6; CDR3nt: TGTGCCAGCAGTCCCATAACTAGCGGGAGCTCCTACGAGCAGTACTTC; CDR3aa: CASSPITSGSSYEQYF